Listed below are T cell receptor beta chains from one sample, sequenced in a study of T cell repertoires in cytomegalovirus infection. These TCRs' antigens remain unknown. TCRdb independently ran MiXCR on the reads; one entry per CDR3 protein. The table lists roughly 920,000 distinct CDR3 sequences, 31% of them singletons. Sequenced material: cultured CD8+ T cells from PBMCs, taken from culture after CMV antigen stimulation. These receptors came from a human donor in good health (CMV status not recorded). Some clones in this sample may be carry-over from other donors' samples. CDR3s include the opening cysteine and the closing phenylalanine or tryptophan. The D gene is left open where the match is weak. Only part of the rows carry a size: once, few, many, or a class if the clone is expanded.

j_call | clone_size | d_call | v_call | cdr3_nt | cdr3_aa
TRBJ1-2 | NA | NA | TRBV4-3 | TGCGCCAGCAGCCGGTACCCAGGGTTCCATGGCTACACCTTC | CASSRYPGFHGYTF
TRBJ2-3 | NA | NA | TRBV4-1 | TGTGCCAGCAGCCAAGAGGGGGCTAGCGGAGATACGCAGTATTTT | CASSQEGASGDTQYF
TRBJ2-1 | few | TRBD2 | TRBV5-6 | TGTGCCAGCAGCTTGGTAGCGGGGGACTACAATGAGCAGTTCTTC | CASSLVAGDYNEQFF
TRBJ1-1 | NA | NA | TRBV27 | TGTGCCAGCACTCCTGGGTCATTGTCGGGGTCCCTCTTAATGAACACTGAAGCTTTCTTT | CASTPGSLSGSLLMNTEAFF
TRBJ1-1 | NA | NA | TRBV27 | TGTGCCAGCAGTTTTTCTAGGGACATAGCGATGAACACTGAAGCTTTCTTT | CASSFSRDIAMNTEAFF
TRBJ2-1 | few | TRBD1 | TRBV9 | TGTGCCAGCAGCGAGACAGGGGGCGCGGTCTATGAGCAGTTCTTC | CASSETGGAVYEQFF
TRBJ2-3 | NA | NA | TRBV9 | TGTGCCAGCAGCGTAGGGAAAGTCAGGCACACAGATACGCAGTATTTT | CASSVGKVRHTDTQYF
TRBJ2-1 | NA | NA | TRBV5-6 | TGTGCCAGCAGCGAAACGAACAATGAGCAGTTCTTC | CASSETNNEQFF
TRBJ1-1 | NA | NA | TRBV11-3 | TGTGCCAGCAGCGCGTGGTGCCCGAACACTGAAGCTTTCTTT | CASSAWCPNTEAFF
TRBJ2-1 | few | TRBD1 | TRBV27 | TGTGCCAGCAGTGCGGGACAGGGGGACTACAATGAGCAGTTCTTC | CASSAGQGDYNEQFF
TRBJ2-1 | NA | TRBD1 | TRBV7-3 | TGTGCCAGCAGCTTGGGACAGGGATCGCATGAGCAGTTCTTC | CASSLGQGSHEQFF
TRBJ1-2 | NA | NA | TRBV6-6 | TGTGCCAGTCTTAGAACTAGGGAGCTGGGTGGCTACACCTTC | CASLRTRELGGYTF
TRBJ1-2 | NA | NA | TRBV12-3/TRBV12-4 | TGTGCCAGCAGTTTAAGGGTCGGCTACACCTTC | CASSLRVGYTF
TRBJ2-2 | many | NA | TRBV7-2 | TGTGCCAGCAGCCACAGGGAAGACACCGGGGAGCTGTTTTTT | CASSHREDTGELFF
TRBJ2-1 | few | NA | TRBV7-2 | TGTGCCAGCAGCTCAAAGCTTTACTCCTACAATGAGCAGTTCTTC | CASSSKLYSYNEQFF
TRBJ2-7 | NA | NA | TRBV25-1 | TGTGCCAGCAGTGGAAATTACGAGCAGTACTTC | CASSGNYEQYF
TRBJ1-2 | NA | NA | TRBV4-1 | TGCGCCAGCAGCCATCCGGCCGGACAAGTCTATGGCTACACCTTC | CASSHPAGQVYGYTF
TRBJ1-2 | NA | TRBD1 | TRBV19 | TGTGTCAGTTACGACAGGGGTTATGGCTACACCTTC | CVSYDRGYGYTF
TRBJ2-3 | NA | NA | TRBV7-8 | TGTGCCAGCAGCTTAATCACAGGGTGGCCAGATACGCAGTATTTT | CASSLITGWPDTQYF
TRBJ2-5 | many | TRBD1 | TRBV7-9 | TGTGCCAGCAGCTTAGGACAGGGTCTCGGAGAGACCCAGTACTTC | CASSLGQGLGETQYF
TRBJ1-1 | many | NA | TRBV7-2 | TGTGCCAGCAGCTTATTTCAGAGCCTCATGAACACTGAAGCTTTCTTT | CASSLFQSLMNTEAFF
TRBJ2-3 | NA | TRBD2 | TRBV5-4 | TGTGCCAGCAGCAAACTAGCGGGGCGACTCACAGATACGCAGTATTTT | CASSKLAGRLTDTQYF
TRBJ2-7 | NA | TRBD1 | TRBV25-1 | TGTGCCAGCACCCCCCGGGACAGGGCCTCCTACGAGCAGTACTTC | CASTPRDRASYEQYF
TRBJ1-1 | NA | NA | TRBV10-3 | TGTGCCATCAGTGAGCTGAAGGGACGGGCGAACACTGAAGCTTTCTTT | CAISELKGRANTEAFF
TRBJ1-5 | few | NA | TRBV10-1 | TGCGCCAGCAGTGAGTCGGAGGATCAGCCCCAGCATTTT | CASSESEDQPQHF
TRBJ2-3 | NA | TRBD2 | TRBV12-3/TRBV12-4 | TGTGCCAGCAGTCCTAGCGGGGGGGAGGATACGCAGTATTTT | CASSPSGGEDTQYF
TRBJ1-2 | NA | NA | TRBV10-3 | TGTGCCATCATAACAGACCTAGGAGGACGCTACACCTTC | CAIITDLGGRYTF
TRBJ2-6 | many | NA | TRBV7-6 | TGTGCCAGCAGTGGCTCTGGGGCCAACGTCCTGACTTTC | CASSGSGANVLTF
TRBJ2-1 | NA | TRBD2 | TRBV6-4 | TGTGCCAACAGTGCCCTAGCGGGGGGATGGAATGAGCAGTTCTTC | CANSALAGGWNEQFF
TRBJ1-5 | few | NA | TRBV13 | TGTGCCAGCAGCGCGAGGGATAGCAATCAGCCCCAGCATTTT | CASSARDSNQPQHF
TRBJ1-1 | few | NA | TRBV19 | TGTGCCAGTAGCAACTGGAGGCAGGGAGGAACTGAAGCTTTCTTT | CASSNWRQGGTEAFF
TRBJ2-5 | few | NA | TRBV4-1 | TGCGCCAGCAGCCAAGATTTAACGGCGGGGGCCTTTGAGACCCAGTACTTC | CASSQDLTAGAFETQYF
TRBJ2-3 | NA | TRBD2 | TRBV3-1 | TGTGCCAGCAGCCAAGAGGACCTGGAGACTAGCGGGGGGGACACAGATACGCAGTATTTT | CASSQEDLETSGGDTDTQYF
TRBJ1-6 | NA | NA | TRBV27 | TGTGCCACCGGCGGACCAGCTTATTCACCCCTCCACTTT | CATGGPAYSPLHF
TRBJ2-4 | NA | NA | TRBV6-5 | TGTGCCAGCAGTATTGGACAGAAAAACATTCAGTACTTC | CASSIGQKNIQYF
TRBJ1-4 | NA | TRBD1 | TRBV28 | TGTGCCAGCAGGCCGACAGGGGGCTACAATGAAAAACTGTTTTTT | CASRPTGGYNEKLFF
TRBJ2-7 | few | NA | TRBV7-9 | TGTGCCTCATCAGCTCCAGGGTACTCCTACGAGCAGTACTTC | CASSAPGYSYEQYF
TRBJ2-1 | few | TRBD2 | TRBV6-1 | TGTGCCAGCAGTGAACCAACTAGCGGGGACCAATACAATGAGCAGTTCTTC | CASSEPTSGDQYNEQFF
TRBJ1-2 | few | NA | TRBV19 | TGTGCCAGTAGTATAGATTCCGGATATGGCTACACCTTC | CASSIDSGYGYTF
TRBJ1-1 | few | NA | TRBV7-9 | TGTGCCAGCAGCTCCGACCTAGGCCCGAACACTGAAGCTTTCTTT | CASSSDLGPNTEAFF
TRBJ1-6 | NA | NA | TRBV6-5 | TGTGCCAGCAGTTACTCACTGGGGGCTAGATCACCCCTCCACTTT | CASSYSLGARSPLHF
TRBJ1-5 | few | NA | TRBV4-2 | TGTGCCAGCAGCCACCTGGGGGACATTGATCAGCCCCAGCATTTT | CASSHLGDIDQPQHF
TRBJ2-5 | NA | NA | TRBV19 | TGTGCCAGTAGTATGGGGCATGAAGAGACCCAGTACTTC | CASSMGHEETQYF
TRBJ2-7 | NA | TRBD2 | TRBV15 | TGTGCCACCAGCAGAGATGGTGCTAGCGGGGGCCTACTCTACGAGCAGTACTTC | CATSRDGASGGLLYEQYF
TRBJ2-7 | few | TRBD2 | TRBV5-5 | TGTGCCAGCAGCGTCACTAGCGGGGCCTACGAGCAGTACTTC | CASSVTSGAYEQYF
TRBJ2-1 | NA | TRBD1 | TRBV7-9 | TGTGCCAGCAGCTCACAAGGGGGTATCAGGGGGAATGAGCAGTTCTTC | CASSSQGGIRGNEQFF
TRBJ1-5 | few | TRBD1 | TRBV12-3/TRBV12-4 | TGTGCCAGCAGTTCCGGGGACAGGGGGAGCAATCAGCCCCAGCATTTT | CASSSGDRGSNQPQHF
TRBJ2-1 | once | TRBD1 | TRBV4-2 | TGTGTCAGCAGCCAAGGGGGGACAGGGAGCTCCTACAATGAGCAGTTCTTC | CVSSQGGTGSSYNEQFF
TRBJ1-1 | many | NA | TRBV12-3/TRBV12-4 | TGTGCCAGCAGTCCCCCAGGGCGGACTGAAGCTTTCTTT | CASSPPGRTEAFF
TRBJ2-7 | few | NA | TRBV27 | TGTGCCAGTACGACAGCTAGTAACTACGAGCAGTACTTC | CASTTASNYEQYF
TRBJ1-1 | NA | NA | TRBV6-2/TRBV6-3 | TGTGCCAGCAGAGAACAGGGATACGACACTGAAGCTTTCTTT | CASREQGYDTEAFF
TRBJ1-1 | few | NA | TRBV27 | TGTGCCAGCAGTAGGGGCACTTATATGAACACTGAAGCTTTCTTT | CASSRGTYMNTEAFF
TRBJ1-2 | NA | NA | TRBV7-9 | TGTGCCAGCAGCTCCGCCCCTCAGGGGAACTATGGCTACACCTTC | CASSSAPQGNYGYTF